Following are 29 T cell receptor beta chains from one sample sequenced in a study of T and B cells in COVID-19 patients. Blood genomic DNA input for TRB amplification was roughly 250-550 ng. BIOMED2 TRB-A/B primer pools were used in multiplex TRB PCR. TCRdb independently ran MiXCR on the multiplex PCR reads; one entry per CDR3 protein. The repertoire includes thousands of distinct CDR3 sequences, 31% of them detected once, and around a fifth sits in the top ten. The sample taken for sequencing was blood. Every receptor here comes from a human donor who had recovered from COVID-19.

This clonotype came up a few times. This sequence joins TRBV6-4 and TRBJ2-1; no clear D gene. V was cut by 2 bases and J by 6 bases, with 14 bases left in between. Germline V lookup: CDR1 MRHNA, CDR2 SNTAGT. The CDR3 is 15 residues long. The CDR3 is CASSDGDGWVNEQFF. The CDR3 DNA reads TGTGCCAGCAGTGACGGAGACGGTTGGGTCAATGAGCAGTTCTTC.

The V and J genes are TRBV6-4 and TRBJ1-1, with 9 bases matching TRBD1. The CDR3 is 15 residues long. CDR1 MRHNA and CDR2 SNTAGT come from the germline V gene. J was trimmed by 5 bases and V by 5 bases; bases with no gene match: 9. The CDR3 bases are TGTGCCAGCAGTTCTTCCGGGACAGGGCGTACTGAAGCTTTCTTT. This encodes CASSSSGTGRTEAFF.

This clonotype is medium-sized. J is TRBJ1-5 and V is TRBV29-1, with a possible D match to TRBD1 (5 bases). Germline CDR1 reads SQVTM; CDR2 reads ANQGSEA. Trimming removed 6 bases at V and 3 bases at J, with 15 bases between. The CDR3 runs to 14 residues. This CDR3 reads CSVQGDKSNQPQHF. CDR3 in DNA: TGCAGCGTGCAGGGTGACAAATCCAATCAGCCCCAGCATTTT.

In this sample, this clonotype is medium-sized. The gene calls are TRBV15 and TRBJ2-6; D unclear. The V and J ends lost 1 base and 1 base respectively, with 14 bases between them. Germline-derived CDR1 and CDR2 are LNHNV and YYDKDF (reference sequence). The CDR3 loop spans 18 amino acids. CDR3 in amino acids: CATSRGFNRGSGANVLTF. In DNA form, the CDR3 reads TGTGCCACCAGCAGAGGCTTTAATCGAGGATCTGGGGCCAACGTCCTGACTTTC.

In this sample, this clonotype turned up a few times. The chain recombines TRBV5-1 with TRBJ2-3; possibly TRBD1 or TRBD2 for D (5 bases each). V was pared by 4 bases and J by 6 bases, with 9 bases between. This CDR3 has 12 amino acids. Looked up from germline, CDR1 is SGHRS and CDR2 is YFSETQ. CDR3 region: CASSPGRDTQYF. The CDR3 DNA is TGCGCCAGCAGCCCGGGACGGGATACGCAGTATTTT.

By sample share, this clonotype is medium-sized. This rearrangement joins TRBV29-1 to TRBJ1-2; D not resolved. The germline V gene encodes CDR1 SQVTM and CDR2 ANQGSEA. The CDR3 spans 14 residues. V dropped 7 bases and J dropped 2 bases, with 17 bases sitting between them. The CDR3 DNA reads as TGCAGCGCCGATCTGGGAACTCGGAACTATGGCTACACCTTC. This translates into CSADLGTRNYGYTF.

Judged by abundance, this clonotype is medium-sized. The V call is TRBV29-1, the J call TRBJ2-3, with D perhaps being TRBD1 or TRBD2 (6 bases each). V gave up 6 bases and J gave up 5 bases, with 15 bases separating them. CDR3 length: 13 amino acids. Germline CDR1 reads SQVTM; CDR2 reads ANQGSEA. The CDR3 DNA sequence: TGCAGCGTGGGGGGTCAGGGGAAAGATACGCAGTATTTT. This translates into CSVGGQGKDTQYF.

The J gene is TRBJ2-5, the V gene TRBV11-2; tentative D call: TRBD1 (8 bases). The CDR3 extends over 18 amino acids. V was clipped by 5 bases and J by 4 bases, with 26 bases between them. CDR1 and CDR2 from the germline V gene are SGHAT and FQNNGV. The CDR3: CASSPTWTGRVSRETQYF. Written as DNA, the CDR3 is TGTGCCAGCAGCCCAACCTGGACAGGGAGGGTTTCTCGAGAGACCCAGTACTTC.

The chain employs TRBV7-9 and TRBJ2-2; TRBD1 aligns across 7 bases. The V and J ends lost 1 base and 0 bases, in that order; junction bases with no gene match: 5. The CDR3 is 17 amino acids. From germline, CDR1 is SEHNR and CDR2 FQNEAQ (reference sequence). The CDR3 region is CASSLDGDSSNTGELFF. The CDR3 DNA follows: TGTGCCAGCAGCTTAGATGGGGACAGTTCGAACACCGGGGAGCTGTTTTTT.

V usage is TRBV6-1 and J usage is TRBJ2-1; the D call may be TRBD1 or TRBD2 (6 bases each). Germline V gene sequence: CDR1 MNHNS, CDR2 SASEGT. The V gene lost 7 bases and the J gene lost 13 bases, with 23 bases spanning the gap. CDR3 size: 14 residues. CDR3: CASKGGPLMETQFF. The CDR3 DNA is TGTGCCAGCAAAGGGGGGCCGCTTATGGAGACCCAGTTCTTC.

The V and J genes are TRBV11-1 and TRBJ2-5; D is undetermined. The CDR3 consists of 15 residues. V dropped 4 bases and J dropped 1 base, with 13 bases sitting between them. In germline, CDR1 is SGHAT, CDR2 FQDESV (reference sequence). The chain's CDR3 is CASSSQAASQETQYF. CDR3 in DNA: TGTGCCAGCAGCTCCCAGGCCGCGTCCCAAGAGACCCAGTACTTC.

By proportion, this clonotype is medium-sized. The V gene is TRBV19, the J gene TRBJ1-5; 10 nucleotides match TRBD1. V gave up 5 bases and J gave up 3 bases; unmatched junction bases: 7. There are 16 residues in the CDR3. CDR1 LNHDA and CDR2 SQIVND come from the germline V gene (reference sequence). CDR3 protein: CASSPRTGGDNQPQHF. The CDR3 bases are TGTGCCAGTAGTCCACGGACAGGGGGAGACAATCAGCCCCAGCATTTT.

This chain's CDR3 is CASSLSGLAGEFYEQYF. The CDR3 DNA reads TGTGCCAGCAGCTTATCGGGACTAGCGGGGGAGTTCTACGAGCAGTACTTC. This chain links TRBV7-2 with TRBJ2-7; TRBD2 matches at 14 bases. Trimming cost V 2 bases and J 3 bases; bases outside gene matches: 6. Germline lookup yields CDR1 SGHTA and CDR2 FQGNSA. This CDR3 region has 17 residues.

This clonotype is labeled as medium-sized. The rearrangement uses TRBV19 and TRBJ1-1; D is ambiguous. Germline V lookup: CDR1 LNHDA, CDR2 SQIVND (reference sequence). CDR3 size: 12 residues. The ends were cut back, 5 bases at V and 7 bases at J, with 11 bases in the middle. The CDR3 sequence: CASSDNVGEAFF. As DNA, the CDR3 is TGTGCCAGTAGTGACAATGTGGGTGAAGCTTTCTTT.

The V call is TRBV24-1, the J call TRBJ2-1; 9 bases fit TRBD2. Germline trimming cut 4 bases from V and 9 bases from J; bases unmatched to any gene: 15. The CDR3 consists of 17 residues. Germline V gives CDR1 KGHDR, CDR2 SFDVKD. CDR3 sequence (DNA): TGTGCCACCAGTGAAGCCTTTAGCGGGGGAGTACCCCGTGAGCAGTTCTTC. Amino acid sequence: CATSEAFSGGVPREQFF.

This clonotype was recorded a few times. The chain links TRBV7-2 to TRBJ1-2; 9 bases line up with TRBD1. Germline V gene sequence: CDR1 SGHTA, CDR2 FQGNSA. This CDR3 is built from 16 residues. V lost 5 bases, J lost 5 bases, and 12 bases stayed unmatched. The CDR3 is CASSPGTGTTVYGYTF. The CDR3 coding sequence is TGTGCCAGCAGCCCGGGGACAGGGACGACGGTGTATGGCTACACCTTC.

The V and J genes are TRBV19 and TRBJ1-1; no reliable D call. Germline V gene lookup returns CDR1 LNHDA and CDR2 SQIVND (reference sequence). The length of the CDR3 is 14 residues. Trimming took off 3 bases at V and 1 base at J, with 9 bases between the two ends. CDR3 nucleotides: TGTGCCAGTAGTATGGTTACAGCGAACACTGAAGCTTTCTTT. Its protein is CASSMVTANTEAFF. The variable domain in full, completed from reference TRBV19 and TRBJ1-1, reads DGGITQSPKYLFRKEGQNVTLSCEQNLNHDAMYWYRQDPGQGLRLIYYSQIVNDFQKGDIAEGYSVSREKKESFPLTVTSAQKNPTAFYLCASSMVTANTEAFFGQGTRLTVV.

This clonotype was seen a few times. This chain links TRBV6-4 with TRBJ1-1, with D unresolved. The CDR3 is made up of 13 amino acids. Germline V CDR1 and CDR2: MRHNA, SNTAGT. V dropped 6 bases and J dropped 2 bases, with 10 bases sitting between them. CDR3 sequence (DNA): TGTGCCAGCAGCGAGACGGGTAACACTGAAGCTTTCTTT. Its translation: CASSETGNTEAFF.

The chain employs TRBV28 and TRBJ1-6, with 7 bases matching TRBD1. Germline CDR1 and CDR2: MDHEN and SYDVKM. The CDR3 runs 15 residues. With V trimmed by 5 bases and J by 9 bases, 10 bases remained unmatched. This CDR3 is CASSPSTGVGSPLHF. The CDR3 DNA sequence: TGTGCCAGCAGTCCATCAACAGGGGTGGGTTCACCCCTCCACTTT.

CDR3 DNA sequence: TGTGCCAGCAGTGACCGGGACTATGGCTACACCTTC. Its translation is CASSDRDYGYTF. V is TRBV6-5 and J is TRBJ1-2; D unresolved. V lost 5 bases to trimming and J lost 3 bases, with 7 bases between them. Per the germline V gene, CDR1 is MNHEY and CDR2 is SVGAGI. CDR3 size: 12 residues.

This clonotype was seen a few times. The chain couples TRBV5-5 to TRBJ1-6, with D perhaps matching TRBD1 (6 bases). Trimming took off 1 base at V and 5 bases at J, with 10 bases between the two ends. CDR1 is SGHKS and CDR2 is YYEKEE in the germline V gene (reference sequence). This CDR3 is 15 amino acids long. This CDR3 reads CASSLRGNDNSPLHF. DNA for the CDR3: TGTGCCAGCAGCTTGAGGGGGAACGATAATTCACCCCTCCACTTT.

With regard to this clonotype: A clone one base away is much larger, so this may be a read error. The chain is built from TRBV5-6 and TRBJ2-5, with TRBD1 matching 7 bases. This CDR3 has 15 amino acids. Germline trimming cut 6 bases from V and 9 bases from J; bases unmatched to any gene: 17. CDR1 is SGHDT, CDR2 YYEEEE, per germline. CDR3 sequence reads: CASTLRTGRPMAQYF. CDR3 coding DNA: TGTGCCAGCACCCTCCGGACAGGCCGCCCCATGGCCCAGTACTTC.

With respect to this clonotype: This may be a read error: a much more frequent sequence differs by one nucleotide. The chain employs TRBV19 and TRBJ1-6; possible D gene TRBD1, 6 bases. V lost 5 bases, J lost 10 bases, and 21 bases lay in between. The V gene's germline CDR1 is LNHDA and CDR2 SQIVND (reference sequence). The CDR3 is 16 amino acids. CDR3 DNA sequence: TGTGCCAGTAGTGGCCACTACAGGGCTCGCGACTCACCCCTCCACTTT. It is translated as CASSGHYRARDSPLHF.

CDR3 in amino acids: CASNSGTGKASNTGELFF. The CDR3 nucleotides read TGTGCCAGTAATTCAGGGACAGGGAAAGCCTCGAACACCGGGGAGCTGTTTTTT. The chain links TRBV19 to TRBJ2-2; 9 nucleotides align to TRBD1. The CDR3 loop spans 18 amino acids. Per the germline V gene, CDR1 is LNHDA and CDR2 is SQIVND (reference sequence). Trimming removed 7 bases from V and 0 bases from J; junction bases left unmatched: 12.

This clonotype counts as medium-sized. The V call is TRBV19, the J call TRBJ2-7; no clear D gene. CDR3 length: 14 amino acids. Germline lookup yields CDR1 LNHDA and CDR2 SQIVND (reference sequence). V was clipped by 8 bases and J by 6 bases, with 20 bases between them. CDR3 bases: TGTGCCAGTCCCACCGTGTTTTTGTCTTGCGAGCAGTACTTC. This codes for CASPTVFLSCEQYF. The variable domain in full, with the rest retrieved from reference TRBV19 and TRBJ2-7, is DGGITQSPKYLFRKEGQNVTLSCEQNLNHDAMYWYRQDPGQGLRLIYYSQIVNDFQKGDIAEGYSVSREKKESFPLTVTSAQKNPTAFYLCASPTVFLSCEQYFGPGTRLTVT.

V usage is TRBV5-1 and J usage is TRBJ2-1; unclear D gene. The CDR3 sequence is 14 residues long. Germline loops: CDR1 SGHRS, CDR2 YFSETQ. V was clipped by 0 bases and J by 5 bases, with 9 bases between them. The chain's CDR3 is CASSLERQNNEQFF. DNA for the CDR3: TGCGCCAGCAGCTTGGAGAGACAAAACAATGAGCAGTTCTTC.

V and J are TRBV20-1 and TRBJ2-5; 7 bases agree with TRBD2. The CDR3 is 15 amino acids. Germline CDR1 DFQATT, CDR2 SNEGSKA (reference sequence). Germline trimming cut 0 bases from V and 5 bases from J; bases unmatched to any gene: 9. The CDR3 region is CSARDGSGDRETQYF. The CDR3 DNA sequence: TGCAGTGCTAGAGATGGCAGCGGGGATAGGGAGACCCAGTACTTC.

This chain connects TRBV6-5 to TRBJ2-2; D not certain. This CDR3 is built from 13 residues. The V gene lost 0 bases and the J gene lost 7 bases, with 6 bases spanning the gap. CDR1 and CDR2 from the germline V gene are MNHEY and SVGAGI. The CDR3 DNA reads TGTGCCAGCAGTTACTCACCCGTCGGGGAGCTGTTTTTT. This sequence encodes CASSYSPVGELFF.

This clonotype appeared once. The chain links TRBV7-9 to TRBJ2-1; D is undetermined. The V gene's germline CDR1 is SEHNR and CDR2 FQNEAQ (reference sequence). V lost 5 bases and J 6 bases, leaving 5 bases between the germline ends. The CDR3 runs to 11 residues. As DNA, the CDR3 is TGTGCCAGCAGCCACACCAATGAGCAGTTCTTC. Translated: CASSHTNEQFF. The whole variable domain, filled in from reference TRBV7-9 and TRBJ2-1, reads DTGVSQNPRHKITKRGQNVTFRCDPISEHNRLYWYRQTLGQGPEFLTYFQNEAQLEKSRLLSDRFSAERPKGSFSTLEIQRTEQGDSAMYLCASSHTNEQFFGPGTRLTVL.